This T cell receptor beta chain emerged from a study of blood T cell repertoires in COVID-19. Study details: The samples span acute and convalescent COVID-19 from the United States, Italy and Spain. Nucleic acid was either cDNA or gDNA, and it came from T cells, B-cell-depleted T cells, or PBMCs.

The CDR3 is 16 residues long. Trimming removed 2 bases from V and 2 bases from J, with 13 bases in between. The V gene's germline CDR1 is GTSNPN and CDR2 SVGIG (reference sequence). In the source study's methods: Nucleated cell counts were estimated from reference gene primer amplification. TCRdb keeps only in-frame clones here, not all; method: immunoSEQ multiplex PCR. Clone size and V and J calls were adopted from that table, with D and trimming inferred from the DNA. This table holds under 95,000 clones, about four fifths found once. Specimen: peripheral blood. The receptor was derived from a man over 45 with acute or convalescent COVID-19. J is TRBJ2-6 and V is TRBV30; a weak D match, TRBD1 (7 bases). The CDR3 is CAWSWRGLTGANVLTF. CDR3 nucleotide sequence: TGTGCCTGGAGTTGGAGGGGGCTAACTGGGGCCAACGTCCTGACTTTC.